This is a list of T cell receptor beta chains from one sample in a study of blood T cells in healthy people across ages. From the 5' RACE reads, TCRdb called clonotypes with MiXCR, one entry per CDR3 protein. The sample has about 1,400,000 distinct CDR3 sequences, 42% seen once; the top ten hold 7% to 9%. Sequenced sample: blood. The receptors come from a woman aged 18-29 years in good health. Both conserved end residues are part of each CDR3. Fields, in order: clone size, J gene, D gene, V gene, CDR3 protein, CDR3 DNA. The D gene is left open where the match is weak. Clone size appears in some rows only: once, few, many, or a class for an expanded clone.

clone size: .; J gene: TRBJ1-2; D gene: TRBD1; V gene: TRBV6-1; CDR3 protein: CASSAGTGGGRGYGYTF; CDR3 DNA: TGTGCCAGCAGTGCCGGGACAGGGGGCGGACGGGGCTATGGCTACACCTTC
clone size: .; J gene: TRBJ1-5; D gene: .; V gene: TRBV20-1; CDR3 protein: CSARGGRAGQNSNQPQHF; CDR3 DNA: TGCAGTGCTAGAGGGGGTCGGGCGGGGCAGAACAGCAATCAGCCCCAGCATTTT
clone size: few; J gene: TRBJ1-5; D gene: .; V gene: TRBV10-2; CDR3 protein: CASSESGFAGQPQHF; CDR3 DNA: TGCGCCAGCAGTGAGTCGGGGTTCGCGGGTCAGCCCCAGCATTTT
clone size: .; J gene: TRBJ2-5; D gene: .; V gene: TRBV6-5; CDR3 protein: CASSYSRYVSAWEQYF; CDR3 DNA: TGTGCCAGCAGTTACTCGCGTTACGTGTCAGCTTGGGAGCAGTACTTC
clone size: .; J gene: TRBJ1-1; D gene: .; V gene: TRBV20-1; CDR3 protein: CSAARTENTEAFF; CDR3 DNA: TGCAGTGCAGCGCGGACAGAGAACACTGAAGCTTTCTTT
clone size: .; J gene: TRBJ1-2; D gene: .; V gene: TRBV3-1; CDR3 protein: CASSQKGGTYSADYGYTF; CDR3 DNA: TGTGCCAGCAGCCAAAAGGGTGGGACATATTCGGCAGACTATGGCTACACCTTC
clone size: few; J gene: TRBJ2-3; D gene: .; V gene: TRBV10-3; CDR3 protein: CAISESSILGTDTQYF; CDR3 DNA: TGTGCCATCAGTGAGTCGAGCATCCTTGGCACAGATACGCAGTATTTT
clone size: few; J gene: TRBJ2-2; D gene: .; V gene: TRBV4-1; CDR3 protein: CASSQDPDSTGELFF; CDR3 DNA: TGCGCCAGCAGCCAAGACCCCGACTCAACCGGGGAGCTGTTTTTT
clone size: once; J gene: TRBJ1-4; D gene: .; V gene: TRBV20-1; CDR3 protein: CSPSQALTNEKLFF; CDR3 DNA: TGCAGCCCATCCCAGGCACTAACTAATGAAAAACTGTTTTTT
clone size: many; J gene: TRBJ2-3; D gene: .; V gene: TRBV6-1; CDR3 protein: CASSEADTQYF; CDR3 DNA: TGTGCCAGCAGTGAGGCAGATACGCAGTATTTT
clone size: few; J gene: TRBJ1-2; D gene: .; V gene: TRBV4-1; CDR3 protein: CASSPYEQANYGYTF; CDR3 DNA: TGCGCCAGCAGCCCGTACGAACAGGCCAACTATGGCTACACCTTC
clone size: .; J gene: TRBJ2-3; D gene: .; V gene: TRBV2; CDR3 protein: CASSEASNTQYF; CDR3 DNA: TGTGCCAGCAGTGAAGCGTCAAATACGCAGTATTTT
clone size: few; J gene: TRBJ2-7; D gene: TRBD2; V gene: TRBV6-2/TRBV6-3; CDR3 protein: CASSSLSLGTSGATYEQYF; CDR3 DNA: TGTGCCAGCAGTTCACTCTCGCTTGGGACTAGCGGGGCTACATACGAGCAGTACTTC
clone size: few; J gene: TRBJ2-3; D gene: .; V gene: TRBV6-1; CDR3 protein: CASTFADTQYF; CDR3 DNA: TGTGCCAGCACCTTCGCGGATACGCAGTATTTT
clone size: few; J gene: TRBJ2-1; D gene: TRBD2; V gene: TRBV4-1; CDR3 protein: CASSQVLAGGRARLNEQFF; CDR3 DNA: TGCGCCAGCAGCCAAGTACTAGCGGGAGGGAGGGCCAGATTAAATGAGCAGTTCTTC
clone size: few; J gene: TRBJ1-1; D gene: TRBD1; V gene: TRBV10-3; CDR3 protein: CAISKDRGTEAFF; CDR3 DNA: TGTGCCATCAGTAAAGACAGGGGGACTGAAGCTTTCTTT
clone size: .; J gene: TRBJ2-7; D gene: TRBD2; V gene: TRBV27; CDR3 protein: CASSNLAGGPVEQYF; CDR3 DNA: TGTGCCAGCAGCAACTTAGCGGGAGGGCCGGTTGAGCAGTACTTC
clone size: few; J gene: TRBJ2-3; D gene: .; V gene: TRBV10-3; CDR3 protein: CAISESMREASTDTQYF; CDR3 DNA: TGTGCCATCAGTGAGTCCATGAGGGAGGCCAGCACAGATACGCAGTATTTT
clone size: .; J gene: TRBJ2-1; D gene: TRBD2; V gene: TRBV2; CDR3 protein: CASSESSGTSGGSSYNEQFF; CDR3 DNA: TGTGCCAGCAGTGAATCCTCCGGGACTAGCGGGGGTAGCTCCTACAATGAGCAGTTCTTC
clone size: many; J gene: TRBJ2-3; D gene: TRBD2; V gene: TRBV10-3; CDR3 protein: CASLPRTSGSLTDTQYF; CDR3 DNA: TGTGCCAGCCTCCCGCGGACTAGCGGGAGTTTAACAGATACGCAGTATTTT
clone size: once; J gene: TRBJ2-2; D gene: .; V gene: TRBV6-1; CDR3 protein: CASRDKTGNTGELFF; CDR3 DNA: TGTGCCAGCAGAGACAAGACCGGGAACACCGGGGAGCTGTTTTTT
clone size: .; J gene: TRBJ2-3; D gene: TRBD2; V gene: TRBV29-1; CDR3 protein: CSAGGRVTDTQYF; CDR3 DNA: TGCAGCGCGGGGGGGAGGGTCACAGATACGCAGTATTTT
clone size: .; J gene: TRBJ2-1; D gene: TRBD2; V gene: TRBV6-5; CDR3 protein: CASSYVGLAGGQRNEQFF; CDR3 DNA: TGTGCCAGCAGTTACGTGGGACTAGCGGGGGGCCAGCGCAATGAGCAGTTCTTC
clone size: .; J gene: TRBJ2-1; D gene: .; V gene: TRBV28; CDR3 protein: CASSLSTAYSSYNEQFF; CDR3 DNA: TGTGCCAGCAGTTTATCGACGGCCTATAGCTCCTACAATGAGCAGTTCTTC
clone size: .; J gene: TRBJ2-1; D gene: .; V gene: TRBV10-3; CDR3 protein: CAIGLPSSTYEQFF; CDR3 DNA: TGTGCCATCGGATTACCCTCCAGTACCTACGAGCAGTTCTTC
clone size: .; J gene: TRBJ1-2; D gene: .; V gene: TRBV18; CDR3 protein: CASSPVDLGDGYTF; CDR3 DNA: TGTGCCAGCTCACCCGTTGACCTTGGGGACGGCTACACCTTC
clone size: .; J gene: TRBJ2-3; D gene: .; V gene: TRBV7-8; CDR3 protein: CASSPMGGGAQVGDTQYF; CDR3 DNA: TGTGCCAGCAGCCCTATGGGTGGGGGGGCCCAAGTCGGAGATACGCAGTATTTT
clone size: .; J gene: TRBJ2-7; D gene: TRBD2; V gene: TRBV10-3; CDR3 protein: CATSGRDPEQYF; CDR3 DNA: TGTGCCACTAGCGGCCGAGACCCCGAGCAGTACTTC
clone size: .; J gene: TRBJ2-1; D gene: TRBD1; V gene: TRBV5-1; CDR3 protein: CASSSGQAGETQFF; CDR3 DNA: TGCGCCAGCAGCTCCGGACAGGCAGGGGAGACCCAGTTCTTC
clone size: .; J gene: TRBJ2-2; D gene: TRBD2; V gene: TRBV9; CDR3 protein: CASSEGLADTGELFF; CDR3 DNA: TGTGCCAGCAGCGAGGGACTAGCGGACACCGGGGAGCTGTTTTTT
clone size: .; J gene: TRBJ2-7; D gene: .; V gene: TRBV11-2; CDR3 protein: CASSRTVGFYEQYF; CDR3 DNA: TGTGCCAGCAGCCGGACGGTTGGGTTCTACGAGCAGTACTTC
clone size: few; J gene: TRBJ2-1; D gene: TRBD2; V gene: TRBV12-3/TRBV12-4; CDR3 protein: CASSLVAGGPQFF; CDR3 DNA: TGTGCCAGCAGTTTAGTAGCGGGAGGCCCTCAGTTCTTC
clone size: few; J gene: TRBJ2-1; D gene: .; V gene: TRBV14; CDR3 protein: CASSQEWQKQFF; CDR3 DNA: TGTGCCAGCAGCCAAGAGTGGCAGAAGCAGTTCTTC
clone size: .; J gene: TRBJ1-5; D gene: TRBD1; V gene: TRBV14; CDR3 protein: CASSHSGQGWTDTQHF; CDR3 DNA: TGTGCCAGCAGCCATAGTGGACAGGGTTGGACAGATACGCAGCATTTT
clone size: few; J gene: TRBJ2-3; D gene: TRBD2; V gene: TRBV2; CDR3 protein: CASSLKIAGARDTQYF; CDR3 DNA: TGTGCCAGCAGCCTTAAAATAGCGGGGGCTAGAGATACGCAGTATTTT
clone size: few; J gene: TRBJ2-3; D gene: .; V gene: TRBV5-1; CDR3 protein: CASRMRTDTQYF; CDR3 DNA: TGCGCCAGCAGGATGAGAACAGATACGCAGTATTTT